The 8 T cell receptor beta chains listed next were all sequenced from one sample in a study of T cell repertoires in cytomegalovirus infection. TCRdb re-derived calls from the reads in MiXCR, one entry per CDR3 protein. The sample yields 200,000 to 300,000 distinct CDR3 sequences, approximately 9% seen once. Sequencing input: PBMCs. Every receptor here comes from a human donor in good health (CMV status not recorded). Some clones in this sample may be carry-over from other donors' samples.

This clonotype was observed many times. The V gene is TRBV29-1, the J gene TRBJ1-5; 12 positions agree with TRBD1. Germline V gives CDR1 SQVTM, CDR2 ANQGSEA. The CDR3 sequence is 18 residues long. The trim removed 6 bases at V and 5 bases at J, leaving 17 bases unmatched. In nucleotides, the CDR3 is TGCAGCGTGATTTCTTCCGGGACAGGGGGCGCGTGGGATCAGCCCCAGCATTTT. This translates into CSVISSGTGGAWDQPQHF.

This clonotype was detected many times. V gene TRBV7-2 combines with J gene TRBJ1-2; D is ambiguous. The CDR3 runs to 12 residues. The germline V gene has CDR1 SGHTA and CDR2 FQGNSA. Trimming took off 0 bases at V and 7 bases at J, with 6 bases between the two ends. Here the CDR3 reads CASSLAGSGYTF. The CDR3 DNA sequence: TGTGCCAGCAGCTTAGCAGGGAGTGGCTACACCTTC.

This clonotype has a count of ten or more. J is TRBJ2-2 and V is TRBV7-6, with D uncertain. Germline loops: CDR1 SGHVS, CDR2 FNYEAQ. The germline V and J ends were trimmed by 0 bases and 5 bases, with 10 bases remaining between them. CDR3 length equals 15 residues. The CDR3 reads CASSLAGRLTGELFF. CDR3 nucleotides: TGTGCCAGCAGCTTAGCTGGGCGACTTACCGGGGAGCTGTTTTTT.

This clonotype came up many times. This chain links TRBV28 with TRBJ1-1; D is uncertain. This CDR3 spans 16 amino acids. Trimming took 4 bases from V and 0 from J, leaving 15 bases between them. Looked up from germline, CDR1 is MDHEN and CDR2 is SYDVKM. The CDR3 loop is CASSSPTKGVNTEAFF. The CDR3 DNA follows: TGTGCCAGCAGTTCCCCCACAAAGGGCGTGAACACTGAAGCTTTCTTT. The whole variable domain, remainder taken from reference TRBV28 and TRBJ1-1, is DVKVTQSSRYLVKRTGEKVFLECVQDMDHENMFWYRQDPGLGLRLIYFSYDVKMKEKGDIPEGYSVSREKKERFSLILESASTNQTSMYLCASSSPTKGVNTEAFFGQGTRLTVV.

This clonotype was observed at least ten times. The chain recombines TRBV28 with TRBJ1-2; 8 bases match TRBD1. The junction had 2 bases not matched to a gene; V was cut back by 2 bases and J by 6 bases. Germline values: CDR1 MDHEN, CDR2 SYDVKM. CDR3 length: 13 residues. This CDR3 reads CASSLPGGNGYTF. Here the CDR3 DNA reads TGTGCCAGCAGTTTACCAGGGGGCAATGGCTACACCTTC.

This clonotype has at least ten counts. J is TRBJ1-6 and V is TRBV7-2, with D hard to call. The CDR3 has 15 residues. Trimming removed 3 bases from V and 7 bases from J, with 13 bases in between. Germline lookup yields CDR1 SGHTA and CDR2 FQGNSA. CDR3 sequence reads: CASSFRSQSNSPLHF. In DNA, the CDR3 is TGTGCCAGCAGCTTCCGAAGTCAGTCGAATTCACCCCTCCACTTT. Full variable domain (rest looked up from reference TRBV7-2 and TRBJ1-6): GAGVSQSPSNKVTEKGKDVELRCDPISGHTALYWYRQSLGQGLEFLIYFQGNSAPDKSGLPSDRFSAERTGGSVSTLTIQRTQQEDSAVYLCASSFRSQSNSPLHFGNGTRLTVT.

The chain couples TRBV28 to TRBJ1-4; D gene unclear. Germline CDR1 is MDHEN and CDR2 is SYDVKM. V was pared by 7 bases and J by 0 bases, with 9 bases between. The CDR3 consists of 14 residues. CDR3 sequence (DNA): TGTGCCAGCACCCTAGCAGCAACTAATGAAAAACTGTTTTTT. Its protein product is CASTLAATNEKLFF.

Many counts were recorded for this clonotype. The genes are TRBV7-2 and TRBJ2-1; 7 bases map to TRBD1. The germline gives CDR1 SGHTA, CDR2 FQGNSA. The CDR3 totals 15 residues. The trim removed 4 bases at V and 7 bases at J, leaving 10 bases unmatched. CDR3 in amino acids: CASSSRTGILNEQFF. DNA of the CDR3: TGTGCCAGCAGCTCACGGACAGGTATTTTGAATGAGCAGTTCTTC. Based on the CDR3 plus reference TRBV7-2 and TRBJ2-1, the full variable domain is GAGVSQSPSNKVTEKGKDVELRCDPISGHTALYWYRQSLGQGLEFLIYFQGNSAPDKSGLPSDRFSAERTGGSVSTLTIQRTQQEDSAVYLCASSSRTGILNEQFFGPGTRLTVL.